This TCR beta chain is from a study of cytomegalovirus exposure and HLA in healthy donors (dated by TCRdb to 2017 to 2019). Describing the broader study: An earlier analysis of approximately 640 of the donors reported 250 to 350 Gb of sequence data and about 100 million unique TCR beta sequences from about 200 million T cells. In a later analysis, previously published TCR beta repertoires from 670 or so donors were re-analyzed and high-resolution HLA genotyping was added so that TCR occurrence patterns could be studied. The number of typed donors differed by locus: about 629-640 for A, B, C, DRB1 and DQB1; approximately 540 for DQA1; 606 for DPA1; and 400 to 480 for DPB1. Besides the first cohort of around 700 subjects, a separate validation cohort made up of roughly 130 different subjects was used. Donor age, sex, ethnicity and CMV serostatus were compiled together with the repertoire data. HLA typing covered class I and class II loci at four-digit resolution. Four or five DR-DQ haplotypes were handled as single units for association and clustering because linkage in the cohort was strong. The study profiled the T cell repertoires of more than 500 subjects by immunosequencing and related them to cytomegalovirus serostatus. A later genetic analysis used genome-wide SNP genotypes for about 55% of the 666 donors, treating that subset as a discovery cohort. The aim of the study was to test whether cataloging public T cell receptors could identify signatures of past pathogen exposure. Across 398 genotyped donors of the cohort, an average of about 220,000 unique TCR beta nucleotide sequences per donor were sequenced, and 15% to 20% of those sequences were non-productive. An early release that covered more than 550 HLA-typed donors contained approximately 300 gigabases of sequencing data and tens of millions of unique TCR sequences. The study combined high-throughput TCR immunosequencing, statistical association of individual TCRs with disease status, and machine learning to predict cytomegalovirus infection status. In an earlier analysis of roughly 540 of the donors, high-throughput TCR beta sequencing was used to judge whether each TCR beta V gene segment behaved as functional or pseudogenic. Among the roughly 400 genotyped donors, under 90% belonged to the genetic ancestry cluster associated with self-reported Caucasian donors. All discovery cohort repertoires had been generated on a single sequencing platform. In the later analysis, no new phenotypic data were used to find candidate immune exposures; instead, reliance was placed on TCR beta sequences and their occurrence across donors.

Concerning this clone itself: No antigen is known for it. No qualities accompany the bases; no much larger clone lies one base away.

In total, 500 to 700 healthy bone marrow donors made up the cohort. All cohort members were sampled while nominally healthy, although unrecorded immune exposures were likely present. The donor was CMV seronegative and was included in the group of a few hundred seronegative cohort members. A peripheral blood sample was collected from each donor, and TCR beta sequencing was performed on peripheral blood mononuclear cells. Genomic DNA extraction from the blood cell samples was performed with the Qiagen DNeasy Blood Extraction Kit. Library creation used the immunoSEQ multiplex PCR assay. For the multiplex PCR, a mixture combining 60 forward primers for TCR Vbeta segments and 13 reverse primers for TCR Jbeta segments was used. The CDR3 region of rearranged TCR beta genes was amplified from genomic DNA with a multiplex PCR assay. On the Illumina HiSeq System, the amplified TCR beta libraries were sequenced as 87-base-pair reads. The paper's processing steps were these. Across the 700 or so repertoires, a later analysis counted some 81 million unique TCR beta chains, around 11 million of which were shared by at least two donors. Raw reads were error-corrected and collapsed into unique sequences by a nearest-neighbor algorithm in which closely related sequences were merged to remove PCR and sequencing errors. CDR3 sequences were aligned to IMGT reference sequences to assign V, D and J gene segments. Each retained sequence needed at least a six-nucleotide match to both a V gene segment and a J gene segment. A rearrangement was called productive if the CDR3 had no stop codons and remained in frame with V and J, and every other rearrangement was called non-productive. CDR3 was defined according to IMGT convention as the region running from the second conserved V-encoded cysteine to the conserved J-encoded phenylalanine. In an earlier analysis of more than 550 of the donors, sequences lacking an unambiguous match to a single V gene segment were excluded. In an earlier analysis of approximately 590 of the donors, a V segment was called functional when productive rearrangements were above 56.7%, and segregating when the standard deviation between donors exceeded 5%. A statistical classification framework was built to diagnose cytomegalovirus status from the catalog of TCR beta chain sequences. V and J gene assignment, in a later analysis, came from comparing TCR nucleotide sequences with IMGT/GENE-DB human TR gene sequences. The TCRdist pipeline was used in a later analysis to assign CDR3 sequences and most-parsimonious VDJ recombination scenarios. A later analysis defined each TCR beta chain by its CDR3 amino acid sequence plus V-gene family, and excluded reads lacking a unique V-gene family. A later analysis removed 550 to 700 highly shared, low-generation-probability nucleotide sequences to deal with suspected cross-contamination and a sequencing artifact. In a later analysis, a clonal expansion index was calculated for each public chain from normalized within-repertoire ranks of inferred template counts. In a later analysis, generation probabilities were computed using a VDJ recombination model fitted to out-of-frame rearrangements, and the results were checked against IGoR. In a later analysis, hypergeometric tests were used to score TCR-TCR, TCR-HLA and TCR-CMV co-occurrence, with a repertoire-size bias correction applied to TCR pairs. A later analysis estimated false discovery rates by permuting HLA or CMV assignments 20 times. In a later analysis, co-occurring TCRs were grouped using DBSCAN, and TCRdist sequence similarity was added for clustering within HLA-allele-positive subsets. Repertoires with fewer than 30,000 or more than 120,000 public chains, plus five repertoires with anomalous nucleotide sharing, were excluded from co-occurrence clustering. Entries here come from immuneACCESS through TCRdb and include only in-frame sequences with V and J called. Some clones fail to appear in such tables; in the studies checked, an unresolved V gene covers under half of the shortfall, and the cause of the remainder is unknown. D and trimming were read from the DNA, whereas the V and J calls and clone size are those reported in that table. This sample lists approximately 120,000 clones; about four fifths were detected once. Of the sample, roughly 1.8% is held by the ten largest clones.

Counted from cysteine to phenylalanine, this CDR3 has 14 amino acids. Only the CDR3 part of the read is kept: 42 bases, read in frame from the first base. Trimming accounts for 10 bases at V and 4 bases at J, while the number of junction bases matched to no gene is 6. From a lookup of the germline V gene, CDR1 and CDR2 are MNHEY and SVGAGI. Study-wide findings and limitations: While some public TCRs were present in many individuals, most TCR sequences turned up only very rarely across donors. Because counts were too low, about 15 rarely observed V segments, including chromosome 9 orphons, were left out of the earlier analysis of a few hundred of the donors. An earlier analysis of approximately 570 of the donors showed that most TCR beta V segments appeared in productive rearrangements either about 90% or about 30% of the time, which broadly matched IMGT annotations. It was suggested by the authors that the approach could potentially be generalized to other disease states and immunological phenotypes. Sequencing depth was assumed to be roughly uniform across donors in the presence/absence analyses, though that assumption may not hold. Some IMGT-functional V segments, including TRBV6-2 and TRBV6-3, could not be distinguished by the 87-base-pair reads and were therefore excluded. A later genetic analysis reported fewer N-insertions in productive TCRs among donors in an Asian-associated ancestry cluster than the roughly 700-donor mean. In a later analysis, most CMV-associated TCR beta chains were found to appear HLA-restricted, with HLA associations seemingly driven largely by CMV exposure. When HLA alleles, especially DR and DQ, strongly co-occurred, attributing TCR associations to individual alleles was difficult. The only immune exposure information available for the cohort was CMV serostatus. The sequencing pipeline was judged likely to have produced a cluster of highly shared sequence variants as a technical artifact. A later genetic analysis associated a missense DCLRE1C variant with V-gene and J-gene trimming of TCR beta chains, and an independent cohort replicated the association. In a later analysis, TCR association rates were found to vary across HLA loci, with the most associated TCRs seen for DRB1 alleles and the fewest for HLA-C alleles. A later analysis found that HLA-associated TCR beta chains were more clonally expanded and had lower generation probabilities than equally common non-associated chains. According to a later analysis, parvovirus B19, influenza, CMV and Epstein-Barr virus appeared linked to several top co-occurrence clusters. At a false discovery rate of 0.05, a later analysis linked approximately 18,000 TCR beta sequences to specific HLA alleles. In vitro tests confirmed that a few of the cytomegalovirus-associated TCR beta chains recognize cytomegalovirus antigens. The study listed approximately 160 TCR beta chains as associated with cytomegalovirus. This cohort had only TCR beta chains sequenced, and the lack of alpha or paired-chain data limited which features could be detected. The classifier was reported to diagnose cytomegalovirus status with high specificity and sensitivity in both the original and validation cohorts. A further reported finding was that TCR beta sequences accurately predicted the HLA-A and HLA-B alleles for most subjects in the first cohort. Linkage disequilibrium might explain the correlated functional status among segregating V segments, but an unknown experimental factor could not be ruled out. Because some donors lacked HLA typing at each locus, the association tests relied only on the typed subset.

Sequenced material: PBMCs. The rearranged segments are TRBV6-5 and TRBJ2-2; 10 junctional bases match TRBD2. This clonotype was sampled from a man aged 18 to 30 in good health and CMV-seronegative. The nucleotide sequence is TGTGCCACCAAAAGCGGGGGGGCCACCGGGGAGCTGTTTTTT. This gives the protein CATKSGGATGELFF.